These T cell receptor beta chains were read from a single sample in a study of T-cell reconstitution after alpha-beta-depleted transplantation in children. Each CDR3 protein gets one entry after TCRdb re-called the PCR reads with MiXCR. This sample has over 300,000 distinct CDR3 sequences; 10% occur once, and the top ten carry 2.4%. Sample: PBMCs from the stem cell graft donor, taken from the stem cell graft. The source of these receptors is a human donor who donated a stem cell graft to a child with acute lymphoblastic leukemia. CDR3s include the opening cysteine and the closing phenylalanine or tryptophan. The D gene is left open where the match is weak. Clone size, where shown, is once, few, many, or a class for clones that have expanded.

d_call	v_call	clone_size	j_call	cdr3_aa	cdr3_nt
-	TRBV7-8	many	TRBJ2-2	CASSDYIATGELFF	TGTGCCAGCAGCGACTACATCGCGACCGGGGAGCTGTTTTTT
TRBD2	TRBV5-1	-	TRBJ2-1	CASSHGRGVAGLYNEQFF	TGCGCCAGCAGCCACGGTCGAGGAGTAGCGGGTCTTTACAATGAGCAGTTCTTC
TRBD2	TRBV4-3	few	TRBJ2-5	CASSQGPGGAGIQETQYF	TGCGCCAGCAGCCAAGGACCGGGGGGAGCGGGGATTCAAGAGACCCAGTACTTC
-	TRBV27	-	TRBJ2-7	CASSFSSVYEQYF	TGTGCCAGCAGTTTTTCGTCGGTTTACGAGCAGTACTTC
TRBD1	TRBV29-1	few	TRBJ1-1	CSVAGTGGNEAFF	TGCAGCGTGGCCGGGACAGGGGGTAATGAAGCTTTCTTT
-	TRBV4-3	-	TRBJ2-6	CASSQEGIASGANVLTF	TGCGCCAGCAGCCAAGAGGGGATAGCCTCTGGGGCCAACGTCCTGACTTTC
TRBD1	TRBV6-6	many	TRBJ1-1	CASSYIGGGRQGAWNTEAFF	TGTGCCAGCAGTTATATAGGGGGGGGCCGACAGGGGGCTTGGAACACTGAAGCTTTCTTT
TRBD2	TRBV12-3/TRBV12-4	many	TRBJ2-3	CASSHTSGTDTQYF	TGTGCCAGCAGTCACACTAGCGGCACAGATACGCAGTATTTT
-	TRBV6-5	many	TRBJ2-3	CASSSFEDTQYF	TGTGCCAGCAGTTCCTTTGAAGATACGCAGTATTTT
TRBD1	TRBV5-1	few	TRBJ2-7	CASSPGQGQLPYEQYF	TGCGCCAGCAGCCCAGGACAGGGTCAGCTACCCTACGAGCAGTACTTC
TRBD1	TRBV18	-	TRBJ1-5	CASSEIGQGNQPQHF	TGTGCCAGCTCCGAAATAGGACAGGGCAATCAGCCCCAGCATTTT
-	TRBV20-1	few	TRBJ1-5	CSALKVGNQPQHF	TGCAGTGCCCTCAAGGTGGGCAATCAGCCCCAGCATTTT
-	TRBV29-1	many	TRBJ1-5	CSVEAGGGQPQHF	TGCAGCGTTGAAGCTGGGGGCGGTCAGCCCCAGCATTTT
TRBD1	TRBV12-3/TRBV12-4	many	TRBJ2-6	CASRDRVTGANVLTF	TGTGCCAGCAGGGACAGGGTTACTGGGGCCAACGTCCTGACTTTC
TRBD2	TRBV10-3	-	TRBJ2-2	CAITHTSGSFPGELFF	TGTGCCATCACCCATACTAGCGGGAGTTTTCCCGGGGAGCTGTTTTTT
-	TRBV5-1	few	TRBJ2-5	CASSLAMQETQYF	TGCGCCAGCAGCCTAGCTATGCAAGAGACCCAGTACTTC
-	TRBV30	-	TRBJ1-6	CASTAASYNSPLHF	TGTGCCTCCACGGCGGCCTCCTATAATTCACCCCTCCACTTT
-	TRBV5-5	few	TRBJ1-1	CASSHRPGTQVEAFF	TGTGCCAGCAGCCATCGACCGGGGACACAAGTTGAAGCTTTCTTT
-	TRBV7-3	few	TRBJ2-2	CASSLGMTNTGELFF	TGTGCCAGCAGCTTAGGGATGACGAACACCGGGGAGCTGTTTTTT
-	TRBV6-2/TRBV6-3	-	TRBJ1-1	CASSYDIGQGKDTEAFF	TGTGCCAGCAGTTACGATATCGGGCAGGGCAAAGACACTGAAGCTTTCTTT
-	TRBV20-1	many	TRBJ2-2	CSANRAANTGELFF	TGCAGTGCGAACAGGGCGGCGAACACCGGGGAGCTGTTTTTT
-	TRBV10-3	many	TRBJ1-6	CAISEGSYNSPLHF	TGTGCCATCAGTGAGGGCTCCTATAATTCACCCCTCCACTTT
TRBD2	TRBV7-2	-	TRBJ2-5	CASSQAGGVRATQYF	TGTGCCAGCAGCCAAGCGGGGGGGGTGAGGGCGACCCAGTACTTC
-	TRBV4-1	-	TRBJ2-3	CASSQEGFRTDTQYF	TGCGCCAGCAGCCAAGAAGGGTTCCGCACAGATACGCAGTATTTT
-	TRBV12-3/TRBV12-4	many	TRBJ2-1	CASRNRWENVNEQFF	TGTGCCAGCAGGAACCGCTGGGAGAATGTCAATGAGCAGTTCTTC
-	TRBV20-1	-	TRBJ2-7	CSAEVGSYEQYF	TGCAGTGCCGAAGTAGGAAGCTACGAGCAGTACTTC
TRBD2	TRBV7-2	few	TRBJ2-1	CASSKAGGSYNEQFF	TGTGCCAGCAGCAAAGCGGGAGGGTCCTACAATGAGCAGTTCTTC
-	TRBV12-3/TRBV12-4	-	TRBJ2-7	CASSLDPLATSYEQYF	TGTGCCAGCAGTTTAGACCCTCTAGCGACTTCCTACGAGCAGTACTTC
-	TRBV5-1	-	TRBJ2-2	CASSLVDWTDTGELFF	TGCGCCAGCAGCTTGGTTGACTGGACTGACACCGGGGAGCTGTTTTTT
-	TRBV19	few	TRBJ1-3	CATRWGGGTGNTIYF	TGTGCCACCCGGTGGGGCGGGGGAACTGGAAACACCATATATTTT
TRBD1	TRBV29-1	few	TRBJ1-6	CSPLGGDRGFPLHF	TGCAGCCCCCTCGGCGGGGACAGAGGTTTTCCCCTCCACTTT
-	TRBV5-1	many	TRBJ2-7	CASSPGQYSYEQYF	TGCGCCAGCAGCCCGGGACAATACTCCTACGAGCAGTACTTC
-	TRBV12-3/TRBV12-4	-	TRBJ2-6	CASSLMGSPTSGANVLTF	TGTGCCAGCAGTTTAATGGGGTCTCCCACCTCTGGGGCCAACGTCCTGACTTTC
TRBD2	TRBV7-9	few	TRBJ2-3	CASSVHVTGGLTDTQYF	TGTGCCAGCAGCGTACACGTAACGGGAGGCCTCACAGATACGCAGTATTTT
TRBD1	TRBV7-2	few	TRBJ1-1	CASSPPGGRNTEAFF	TGTGCCAGCAGCCCACCAGGGGGGAGAAACACTGAAGCTTTCTTT
TRBD2	TRBV20-1	-	TRBJ2-1	CSAEKREEPTNEQFF	TGCAGTGCTGAGAAGCGGGAGGAGCCCACCAATGAGCAGTTCTTC
-	TRBV20-1	-	TRBJ2-1	CSARVGLGAPGSYNEQFF	TGCAGTGCTAGGGTGGGACTTGGGGCGCCTGGCTCCTACAATGAGCAGTTCTTC
-	TRBV5-5	-	TRBJ2-1	CASSLALLHNEQFF	TGTGCCAGCAGCTTGGCACTACTCCACAATGAGCAGTTCTTC
TRBD1	TRBV5-1	few	TRBJ2-7	CASSWTGFPEQYF	TGCGCCAGCAGCTGGACAGGGTTTCCCGAGCAGTACTTC
-	TRBV5-4	-	TRBJ2-3	CASSLEGAGHGTQYF	TGTGCCAGCAGCTTGGAAGGCGCCGGCCATGGTACGCAGTATTTT
-	TRBV20-1	-	TRBJ2-7	CSASGSYDEQYF	TGCAGTGCCTCCGGGTCTTACGACGAGCAGTACTTC
-	TRBV5-6	-	TRBJ1-5	CASSLRRNSNQPQHF	TGTGCCAGCAGCTTGAGGCGAAATAGCAATCAGCCCCAGCATTTT
TRBD2	TRBV27	many	TRBJ2-3	CASRGSGLAGGLGTDTQYF	TGTGCCAGCAGAGGTTCAGGGCTAGCGGGAGGGCTCGGCACAGATACGCAGTATTTT
-	TRBV5-1	few	TRBJ2-5	CASSLAATLQETQYF	TGCGCCAGCAGCTTGGCCGCCACCCTCCAAGAGACCCAGTACTTC
-	TRBV2	-	TRBJ1-4	CASSGPALTNEKLFF	TGTGCCAGCAGTGGCCCGGCCCTCACTAATGAAAAACTGTTTTTT
-	TRBV7-2	-	TRBJ2-3	CASYLGGSTDTQYF	TGTGCCAGCTACCTGGGGGGTAGCACAGATACGCAGTATTTT
-	TRBV6-1	many	TRBJ2-1	CASGTRGRNNEQFF	TGTGCCAGCGGTACCAGGGGTCGGAACAATGAGCAGTTCTTC
TRBD2	TRBV20-1	-	TRBJ2-1	CSASVPELAEINEQFF	TGCAGTGCTAGTGTCCCTGAACTAGCGGAGATCAATGAGCAGTTCTTC
-	TRBV9	many	TRBJ2-3	CASSVEATSTDTQYF	TGTGCCAGCAGCGTAGAAGCGACTAGTACAGATACGCAGTATTTT
TRBD2	TRBV27	-	TRBJ2-3	CASRPGLAGRKGATDTQYF	TGTGCCAGCAGGCCGGGACTAGCGGGACGGAAGGGGGCCACAGATACGCAGTATTTT
TRBD2	TRBV7-2	-	TRBJ2-7	CASSLVNLAGRAYEQYF	TGTGCCAGCAGCTTAGTCAACCTAGCGGGACGGGCCTACGAGCAGTACTTC
TRBD2	TRBV5-1	-	TRBJ2-3	CASSIWASGDSWDTQYF	TGCGCCAGCAGCATCTGGGCTAGCGGGGACAGCTGGGATACGCAGTATTTT
-	TRBV5-8	many	TRBJ2-1	CASSLYQGPSYYNEQFF	TGTGCCAGCAGCTTGTATCAGGGACCCTCGTACTACAATGAGCAGTTCTTC